The 32 T cell receptor beta chains presented below share a single source sample, sequenced in a study of T cells in narcolepsy. Profiled with immunoSEQ multiplex PCR; TCRdb holds only in-frame clones, not every one. The repertoire includes 25,000 to 35,000 clones, around 83% of them detected once, and 2.6% sits in the top ten. Source material: CD45RA- memory CD4+ T cells from PBMCs. These receptors originate from a human donor with narcolepsy.

V is TRBV7-6 and J is TRBJ1-5, with D possibly matching TRBD1 (6 bases). Germline assignment: CDR1 SGHVS and CDR2 FNYEAQ. V was trimmed by 1 base and J by 10 bases, leaving 11 bases between them. This CDR3 region has 13 residues. CDR3 DNA sequence: TGTGCCAGCAGCTTAGGGGTCGGGACACCCCAGCATTTT. Translation gives CASSLGVGTPQHF.

V gene TRBV25-1 combines with J gene TRBJ1-1, with 7 bases identical to TRBD1. CDR1 and CDR2 (germline): MGHDK, SYGVNS. The length of the CDR3 is 14 residues. The junction had 5 bases not matched to a gene; V was cut back by 3 bases and J by 4 bases. CDR3 sequence reads: CASSETGRSTEAFF. The CDR3 DNA sequence: TGTGCCAGCAGTGAGACAGGGCGGAGCACTGAAGCTTTCTTT.

This chain joins TRBV29-1 and TRBJ2-5; the D gene is possibly TRBD2 (6 bases). Trimming cost V 2 bases and J 5 bases, with 18 bases left between them. Germline CDR1 reads SQVTM; CDR2 reads ANQGSEA. This CDR3 region has 15 residues. The CDR3 bases are TGCAGCGTTGAATGGGAGAATAGCGGTATGGAGACCCAGTACTTC. Its translation: CSVEWENSGMETQYF.

This chain links TRBV7-3 with TRBJ2-1; 8 positions agree with TRBD2. The J segment lost 9 bases and the V segment lost 5 bases, leaving 12 bases of the junction unmatched. Looked up from germline, CDR1 is SGHTA and CDR2 is FQGTGA. CDR3 length: 15 amino acids. CDR3 in DNA: TGTGCCAGCAGCCGAGAGGGGACTAGTATGACTGAGCAGTTCTTC. Amino acid sequence: CASSREGTSMTEQFF.

This chain joins TRBV5-5 and TRBJ2-7; a weak D match, TRBD1 (6 bases). V lost 1 base and J 4 bases, leaving 12 bases between the germline ends. The germline V gene encodes CDR1 SGHKS and CDR2 YYEKEE (reference sequence). The CDR3 is 14 residues long. The CDR3 spells CASSLTPGEYEQYF. The CDR3 DNA is TGTGCCAGCAGCTTGACCCCAGGGGAATACGAGCAGTACTTC.

Turning to this clone: This CDR3 is also generated by other DNA sequences in the sample. The chain carries TRBV11-2 and TRBJ1-4; D call uncertain. The germline gives CDR1 SGHAT, CDR2 FQNNGV. The CDR3 is 15 residues long. Trimming pared 5 bases from V and 5 bases from J, leaving 15 bases between. The CDR3 nucleotides are TGTGCCAGCAGCCTTGTCCGGGAGCCAAATGAAAAACTGTTTTTT. Residues: CASSLVREPNEKLFF.

The chain uses TRBV5-1 and TRBJ2-5; D might be TRBD2 (6 bases). Germline V CDR1 and CDR2: SGHRS, YFSETQ. Deletions cut 3 bases from V and 3 bases from J, with 15 bases between. This CDR3 comprises 15 residues. The CDR3 coding sequence is TGCGCCAGCAGCTCCCGTGGGCGGAGGGAAGAGACCCAGTACTTC. Amino acid sequence: CASSSRGRREETQYF. The whole variable domain, remainder taken from reference TRBV5-1 and TRBJ2-5, is KAGVTQTPRYLIKTRGQQVTLSCSPISGHRSVSWYQQTPGQGLQFLFEYFSETQRNKGNFPGRFSGRQFSNSRSEMNVSTLELGDSALYLCASSSRGRREETQYFGPGTRLLVL.

The V gene is TRBV4-3, the J gene TRBJ2-1, with TRBD2 matching 9 bases. CDR1 is LGHNA and CDR2 is YSLEER in the germline V gene. Germline trimming cut 0 bases from V and 7 bases from J; bases unmatched to any gene: 10. The CDR3 runs to 17 residues. DNA for the CDR3: TGCGCCAGCAGCCAAGATCCCGGGACTAGCCCATGGAATGAGCAGTTCTTC. Translating it yields CASSQDPGTSPWNEQFF.

This sequence joins TRBV7-9 and TRBJ1-6; the D gene is possibly TRBD1 (5 bases). Germline V lookup: CDR1 SEHNR, CDR2 FQNEAQ (reference sequence). The V end lost 5 bases, the J end lost 7 bases, and 15 bases lay between the germline ends. The CDR3 covers 15 residues. The CDR3 spells CASSLRDPENSPLHF. DNA for the CDR3: TGTGCCAGCAGCCTGCGGGACCCCGAGAATTCACCCCTCCACTTT.

This chain uses TRBV13 with TRBJ2-1; D assignment may be TRBD1 or TRBD2 (5 bases each). CDR1 and CDR2 from the germline V gene are PRHDT and FYEKMQ (reference sequence). The CDR3 length is 16 residues. V lost 5 bases to trimming and J lost 0 bases, with 14 bases between them. The CDR3 loop is CASSRRGDSSYNEQFF. The CDR3 DNA reads as TGTGCCAGCAGCCGACGGGGCGATAGCTCCTACAATGAGCAGTTCTTC.

The V gene is TRBV5-6, the J gene TRBJ2-5; 11 positions agree with TRBD1. Germline loops: CDR1 SGHDT, CDR2 YYEEEE. The CDR3 has 16 amino acids. V trimming: 2 bases; J trimming: 4 bases; junction bases outside the gene matches: 7. CDR3 DNA sequence: TGTGCCAGCAGCTTTTTTAGGACAGGGGGCCGAGAGACCCAGTACTTC. As protein: CASSFFRTGGRETQYF.

This chain's CDR3 is CASTTPRQSVYEQFF. The CDR3 nucleotides are TGTGCCAGCACCACCCCGCGGCAGTCAGTGTATGAGCAGTTCTTC. This rearrangement joins TRBV7-9 to TRBJ2-1; D is unclear. Trimming shortened V by 7 bases and J by 8 bases, and 21 bases separated the two germline ends. Germline loops: CDR1 SEHNR, CDR2 FQNEAQ (reference sequence). The CDR3 covers 15 residues. The variable domain in full, with the rest retrieved from reference TRBV7-9 and TRBJ2-1, is DTGVSQNPRHKITKRGQNVTFRCDPISEHNRLYWYRQTLGQGPEFLTYFQNEAQLEKSRLLSDRFSAERPKGSFSTLEIQRTEQGDSAMYLCASTTPRQSVYEQFFGPGTRLTVL.

The chain joins TRBV9 to TRBJ2-3, with D perhaps TRBD1 (5 bases). CDR1 is SGDLS, CDR2 YYNGEE, per germline. Trimming removed 0 bases at V and 2 bases at J, with 10 bases between. CDR3 size: 15 residues. For the CDR3, the DNA is TGTGCCAGCAGCGTAGTGGGGCTCCTCACAGATACGCAGTATTTT. Protein: CASSVVGLLTDTQYF.

The DNA of the CDR3 is TGTGCCAGCAGCTTAACAAGGACTAGCGGGACCGAGACCCAGTACTTC. Encoded protein: CASSLTRTSGTETQYF. The rearrangement links TRBV7-9 to TRBJ2-5, with 12 bases matching TRBD2. The CDR3 is 16 residues long. V lost 2 bases, J lost 5 bases, and 6 bases stayed unmatched. The germline CDR1 and CDR2 sequences are SEHNR and FQNEAQ (reference sequence).

The rearrangement uses TRBV7-8 and TRBJ2-5; perhaps TRBD1 as D (5 bases). CDR1 is SGHVS, CDR2 FQNEAQ, per germline. The length of the CDR3 is 13 residues. Trimming removed 5 bases at V and 2 bases at J, with 9 bases between. As DNA, the CDR3 is TGTGCCAGCAGCCCGTGGACACAAGAGACCCAGTACTTC. Its protein product is CASSPWTQETQYF.

This chain joins TRBV7-9 and TRBJ1-4; TRBD1 might be the D (5 bases). CDR1 SEHNR and CDR2 FQNEAQ come from the germline V gene (reference sequence). The CDR3 covers 15 residues. Trimming pared 1 base from V and 8 bases from J, leaving 14 bases between. CDR3 DNA: TGTGCCAGCAGCTTAGTGAGGGACCTGAGGGAAAAACTGTTTTTT. This sequence encodes CASSLVRDLREKLFF.

The CDR3 coding sequence is TGTGCCTGGAGTGTTGGGAGGGCAGGAGATAACTATGGCTACACCTTC. Its protein product is CAWSVGRAGDNYGYTF. V usage is TRBV30 and J usage is TRBJ1-2; D not certain. The CDR3 is 16 amino acids. V gave up 0 bases and J gave up 1 base, with 15 bases separating them. Per the germline V gene, CDR1 is GTSNPN and CDR2 is SVGIG (reference sequence). Together with reference TRBV30 and TRBJ1-2, the CDR3 gives the full variable domain: SQTIHQWPATLVQPVGSPLSLECTVEGTSNPNLYWYRQAAGRGLQLLFYSVGIGQISSEVPQNLSASRPQDRQFILSSKKLLLSDSGFYLCAWSVGRAGDNYGYTFGSGTRLTVV.

In DNA, the CDR3 is TGTGCCAGCAGCCCATCCGCAGGGAGAGGTTTTGGCTACACCTTC. This codes for CASSPSAGRGFGYTF. The chain uses TRBV16 and TRBJ1-2, with D possibly TRBD1 on 5 matching bases. V was clipped by 4 bases and J by 7 bases, with 19 bases between them. Germline CDR1 KGHSY, CDR2 FQNENV. The CDR3 contains 15 residues.

The chain combines TRBV10-3 with TRBJ2-2, with D possibly TRBD2 on 5 matching bases. This CDR3 has 13 amino acids. The germline V gene encodes CDR1 ENHRY and CDR2 SYGVKD. Trimming cost V 3 bases and J 5 bases, with 7 bases left between them. CDR3 sequence (DNA): TGTGCCATCAGTGATCGAGGGACCGGGGAGCTGTTTTTT. Translating gives CAISDRGTGELFF.

This clone was observed a handful of times. The chain combines TRBV11-2 with TRBJ1-2; perhaps TRBD1 as D (5 bases). The CDR3 sequence is 13 residues long. In germline, CDR1 is SGHAT, CDR2 FQNNGV. Trimming removed 4 bases from V and 5 bases from J, with 11 bases in between. Written as DNA, the CDR3 is TGTGCCAGCAGCTCCTCCTGGGGGTATGGCTACACCTTC. As protein: CASSSSWGYGYTF.

The rearrangement uses TRBV21-1 and TRBJ2-1. TRBV21-1 is reported as a pseudogene. CDR3 length: 13 residues. CDR3 bases: TGTGCCAGCAGCAACTGGCGTCTCAATGAGCAGTTCTTC. This encodes CASSNWRLNEQFF.

V gene TRBV7-3 combines with J gene TRBJ2-3; D gene uncertain. Per the germline V gene, CDR1 is SGHTA and CDR2 is FQGTGA. The V end lost 5 bases, the J end lost 0 bases, and 9 bases lay between the germline ends. The CDR3 consists of 14 residues. This chain's CDR3 is CASSLTSSTDTQYF. The CDR3 DNA follows: TGTGCCAGCAGCCTTACCTCTAGCACAGATACGCAGTATTTT.

CDR3 protein: CASSWSGSYPYEQYF. As DNA, the CDR3 is TGTGCCAGCAGCTGGTCCGGGAGCTACCCCTACGAGCAGTACTTC. This rearrangement joins TRBV5-4 to TRBJ2-7, with D tentatively TRBD2 (6 bases). In germline, CDR1 is SGHNT, CDR2 YYREEE (reference sequence). The CDR3 has 15 amino acids. The V and J ends lost 3 bases and 2 bases respectively, with 15 bases between them.

The chain joins TRBV19 to TRBJ2-1; 11 bases map to TRBD2. V lost 3 bases to trimming and J lost 0 bases; unmatched junction nucleotides: 10. Germline CDR1 LNHDA, CDR2 SQIVND (reference sequence). The CDR3 extends over 19 amino acids. As DNA, the CDR3 is TGTGCCAGTAGTATTTATGCTAGCGGGGGGACGAGCTCCTACAATGAGCAGTTCTTC. Amino acids: CASSIYASGGTSSYNEQFF.

The table lists this clone with a few counts. J is TRBJ1-1 and V is TRBV4-1, with D perhaps TRBD1 (5 bases). The germline V gene has CDR1 MGHRA and CDR2 YSYEKL. The CDR3 runs 14 residues. Trimming pared 3 bases from V and 2 bases from J, leaving 10 bases between. The CDR3 is CASSHPGGNTEAFF. For the CDR3, the DNA is TGCGCCAGCAGCCACCCCGGGGGAAACACTGAAGCTTTCTTT.

The V call is TRBV5-1, the J call TRBJ2-3; D possibly matches TRBD1 or TRBD2 (5 bases each). This CDR3 spans 14 amino acids. Germline CDR1 is SGHRS and CDR2 is YFSETQ. V was cut by 0 bases and J by 6 bases, with 11 bases left in between. As DNA, the CDR3 is TGCGCCAGCAGCTTGGCGTCGGGGCGGGATACGCAGTATTTT. Encoded protein: CASSLASGRDTQYF. The entire variable domain, with the rest obtained from reference TRBV5-1 and TRBJ2-3, is as follows: KAGVTQTPRYLIKTRGQQVTLSCSPISGHRSVSWYQQTPGQGLQFLFEYFSETQRNKGNFPGRFSGRQFSNSRSEMNVSTLELGDSALYLCASSLASGRDTQYFGPGTRLTVL.

The genes are TRBV7-2 and TRBJ1-5; no clear D gene. Looked up from germline, CDR1 is SGHTA and CDR2 is FQGNSA. Trimming removed 1 base from V and 3 bases from J, with 7 bases in between. This CDR3 region has 14 residues. This CDR3 is CASSLVVNNQPQHF. DNA for the CDR3: TGTGCCAGCAGCTTAGTGGTAAACAATCAGCCCCAGCATTTT. The full variable domain, with the rest looked up from reference TRBV7-2 and TRBJ1-5, is GAGVSQSPSNKVTEKGKDVELRCDPISGHTALYWYRQSLGQGLEFLIYFQGNSAPDKSGLPSDRFSAERTGGSVSTLTIQRTQQEDSAVYLCASSLVVNNQPQHFGDGTRLSIL.

This clone was seen a handful of times. The rearrangement links TRBV6-6 to TRBJ1-5; possible D gene TRBD1, 5 bases. Germline CDR1 MNHNY, CDR2 SVGAGI (reference sequence). The V end lost 5 bases, the J end lost 11 bases, and 16 bases lay between the germline ends. This CDR3 is built from 13 residues. This chain's CDR3 is CASSSTRDGAQHF. The CDR3, as DNA: TGTGCCAGCAGTAGTACACGGGACGGGGCCCAGCATTTT.

This CDR3 reads CASSLSRSDPGSGNTIYF. The CDR3 DNA reads as TGTGCCAGCAGCTTATCTCGCTCAGACCCAGGCTCTGGAAACACCATATATTTT. This chain connects TRBV7-3 to TRBJ1-3, with D unclear. This CDR3 comprises 18 residues. CDR1 and CDR2 (germline): SGHTA, FQGTGA. V dropped 2 bases and J dropped 0 bases, with 17 bases sitting between them.

This chain links TRBV5-4 with TRBJ1-6; the D gene is possibly TRBD1 (6 bases). The CDR3 is made up of 16 amino acids. The germline V gene encodes CDR1 SGHNT and CDR2 YYREEE (reference sequence). With 0 bases removed from V and 6 bases from J, the gap between germline ends came to 13 bases. CDR3 sequence: CASSLGGGFGNSPLHF. CDR3 nucleotide sequence: TGTGCCAGCAGCTTGGGCGGGGGCTTTGGTAATTCACCCCTCCACTTT.

This rearrangement joins TRBV28 to TRBJ1-4, with 9 bases that match TRBD1. CDR3 length: 15 residues. The ends lost 6 bases at V and 5 bases at J; junction bases unmatched: 7. Germline CDR1 is MDHEN and CDR2 is SYDVKM. The CDR3 region is CASRGGGTGNEKLFF. CDR3 in DNA: TGTGCCAGCAGAGGGGGGGGGACAGGGAATGAAAAACTGTTTTTT.

The sample holds one count of this clone. The CDR3 coding sequence is TGTGCCAGCAGTGAGGTTGCGGGGGGCGAGCAGTTCTTC. This gives the protein CASSEVAGGEQFF. The chain couples TRBV2 to TRBJ2-1; 8 bases are a match to TRBD2. Trimming removed 3 bases from V and 10 bases from J; junction bases left unmatched: 5. Per the germline V gene, CDR1 is SNHLY and CDR2 is FYNNEI. This CDR3 comprises 13 residues.